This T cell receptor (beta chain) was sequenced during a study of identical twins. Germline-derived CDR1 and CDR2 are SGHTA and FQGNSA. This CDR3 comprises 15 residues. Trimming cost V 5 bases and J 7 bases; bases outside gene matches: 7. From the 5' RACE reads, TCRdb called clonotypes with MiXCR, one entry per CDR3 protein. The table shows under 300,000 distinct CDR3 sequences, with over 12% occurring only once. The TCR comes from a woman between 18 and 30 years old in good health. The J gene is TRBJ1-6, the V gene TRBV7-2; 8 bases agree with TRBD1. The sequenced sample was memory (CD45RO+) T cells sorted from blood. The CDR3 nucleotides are TGTGCCAGCAGCCAGGGGACAGGAGGGAATTCACCCCTCCACTTT. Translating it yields CASSQGTGGNSPLHF.